What follows are 26 T cell receptor beta chains derived from one specimen sequenced in a study of T cells after yellow fever vaccination. One entry per CDR3 protein, called by TCRdb with MiXCR from the 5' RACE reads. The sample contains approximately 330,000 distinct CDR3 sequences, around 12% of which appear only once. The material sequenced was CD4+ T cells sorted from PBMCs, taken 15 days after the yellow fever booster vaccination. The origin of the receptors is a young man who received the YFV17D yellow fever vaccine.

The chain uses TRBV6-6 and TRBJ1-4; tentative D call: TRBD1 (5 bases). CDR1 and CDR2 from the germline V gene are MNHNY and SVGAGI (reference sequence). Trimming cost V 6 bases and J 3 bases, with 8 bases left between them. There are 13 residues in the CDR3. The CDR3 loop is CASRGPANEKLFF. DNA for the CDR3: TGTGCCAGCAGGGGACCAGCTAATGAAAAACTGTTTTTT.

This clonotype came up once. The V call is TRBV5-1, the J call TRBJ2-3; D gene ambiguous. Germline V gene lookup returns CDR1 SGHRS and CDR2 YFSETQ. Trimming shortened V by 2 bases and J by 0 bases, and 13 bases separated the two germline ends. The CDR3 contains 16 residues. CDR3 bases: TGCGCCAGCAGCTTCGCAAGACTTACTAGCACAGATACGCAGTATTTT. Protein: CASSFARLTSTDTQYF.

This clonotype was counted a few times. The chain has TRBV7-2 and TRBJ1-2; TRBD1 matches 7 bases. The CDR3 has 15 amino acids. CDR1 is SGHTA, CDR2 FQGNSA, per germline. V was clipped by 4 bases and J by 7 bases; unmatched bases: 12. CDR3 sequence (DNA): TGTGCCAGCAGCTCGGAGGCACGACAGGGTCTTGGCTACACCTTC. It specifies CASSSEARQGLGYTF.

V and J are TRBV21-1 and TRBJ2-3; no check of the table's D call, TRBD1, against the DNA was made. TRBV21-1 is a known pseudogene. This CDR3 is built from 15 residues. The CDR3: CASSKGWGHGDTQYF. DNA of the CDR3: TGTGCCAGCAGCAAAGGGTGGGGGCACGGAGATACGCAGTATTTT.

The chain has TRBV2 and TRBJ2-2; D gene unclear. The ends were cut back, 6 bases at V and 4 bases at J, with 9 bases in the middle. Per germline, CDR1 SNHLY and CDR2 FYNNEI. This CDR3 contains 13 residues. The CDR3 DNA reads TGTGCCAGCAGACCTACCCTCACCGGGGAGCTGTTTTTT. Amino acids: CASRPTLTGELFF.

This clonotype was counted at least ten times. V is TRBV12-3 or TRBV12-4 and J is TRBJ2-3; D not resolved. Trimming left V 5 bases short and J 4 bases short, with 7 bases between. CDR3 length equals 12 residues. CDR3 protein: CASSPRPDTQYF. The CDR3, as DNA: TGTGCCAGCAGTCCCAGGCCAGATACGCAGTATTTT.

The J gene is TRBJ1-2, the V gene TRBV6-5, with a possible D match to TRBD1 (6 bases). Trimming pared 5 bases from V and 6 bases from J, leaving 13 bases between. The CDR3 runs to 13 residues. Germline loops: CDR1 MNHEY, CDR2 SVGAGI. The chain's CDR3 is CASSIRQDDGYTF. CDR3 nucleotide sequence: TGTGCCAGCAGTATTCGACAGGACGATGGCTACACCTTC.

The chain joins TRBV29-1 to TRBJ1-1; weak D call: TRBD1 (5 bases). The germline gives CDR1 SQVTM, CDR2 ANQGSEA. The CDR3 contains 13 residues. The V end lost 3 bases, the J end lost 3 bases, and 11 bases lay between the germline ends. The CDR3 loop is CSVDREWDTEAFF. CDR3 bases: TGCAGCGTTGACAGGGAATGGGACACTGAAGCTTTCTTT.

The chain couples TRBV12-3 or TRBV12-4 to TRBJ1-1; D is uncertain. The V end lost 1 base, the J end lost 1 base, and 7 bases lay between the germline ends. CDR3 length equals 14 residues. The CDR3 DNA reads TGTGCCAGCAGTTTAGGGCACCAGAACACTGAAGCTTTCTTT. Protein sequence: CASSLGHQNTEAFF.

The chain recombines TRBV27 with TRBJ2-3; D ambiguous. The V gene lost 5 bases and the J gene lost 4 bases, with 22 bases spanning the gap. Germline lookup yields CDR1 MNHEY and CDR2 SMNVEV (reference sequence). The CDR3 loop spans 17 amino acids. The CDR3 bases are TGTGCCAGCAGTCCTCGACAAACTGGAATAGAAGCAGATACGCAGTATTTT. It is translated as CASSPRQTGIEADTQYF.

The chain combines TRBV7-9 with TRBJ1-4; D remains unclear. The germline V and J ends were trimmed by 3 bases and 0 bases, with 11 bases remaining between them. This CDR3 is built from 16 residues. Germline V CDR1 and CDR2: SEHNR, FQNEAQ (reference sequence). CDR3 in DNA: TGTGCCAGCAGCTTTGCGGGGTCGGCAACTAATGAAAAACTGTTTTTT. It translates to CASSFAGSATNEKLFF.

V is TRBV24-1 and J is TRBJ2-1; maybe TRBD1 (6 bases). The CDR3 totals 14 residues. V was shortened by 3 bases and J by 8 bases, with 13 bases between the two germline ends. Germline assignment: CDR1 KGHDR and CDR2 SFDVKD. CDR3 bases: TGTGCCACCAGTGATCCAGGGGATAAAGATGAGCAGTTCTTC. It specifies CATSDPGDKDEQFF.

V is TRBV7-9 and J is TRBJ2-3; tentatively, D is TRBD1 or TRBD2 (5 bases each). With 3 bases removed from V and 2 bases from J, the gap between germline ends came to 12 bases. CDR3 length: 15 amino acids. Germline V CDR1 and CDR2: SEHNR, FQNEAQ (reference sequence). The CDR3 nucleotides read TGTGCCAGCAGCTTCAGGGACGGATTCACAGATACGCAGTATTTT. Its protein is CASSFRDGFTDTQYF.

This CDR3 reads CASSLEVWDTEAFF. In DNA, the CDR3 is TGCGCCAGCAGCTTGGAGGTATGGGACACTGAAGCTTTCTTT. The chain couples TRBV5-1 to TRBJ1-1, with D unclear. Per the germline V gene, CDR1 is SGHRS and CDR2 is YFSETQ. V was trimmed by 0 bases and J by 3 bases, leaving 9 bases between them. This CDR3 has 14 amino acids.

Ten or more counts support this clonotype. V gene TRBV5-1 combines with J gene TRBJ2-3; TRBD2 aligns across 10 bases. The CDR3 is 16 residues long. Looked up from germline, CDR1 is SGHRS and CDR2 is YFSETQ. V lost 0 bases, J lost 3 bases, and 4 bases stayed unmatched. The CDR3, as DNA: TGCGCCAGCAGCTTGGACCTAGCGGGGGCAACAGATACGCAGTATTTT. It encodes CASSLDLAGATDTQYF.

This clonotype was observed once. A single base separates this from a much larger clone, so it may be a read error. The chain uses TRBV11-2 and TRBJ2-5; tentative D call: TRBD1 (5 bases). This CDR3 contains 11 residues. The ends were cut back, 5 bases at V and 12 bases at J, with 13 bases in the middle. Germline loops: CDR1 SGHAT, CDR2 FQNNGV. CDR3 protein: CASSPGPSKYF. The DNA for the CDR3 is TGTGCCAGCAGCCCAGGGCCTTCCAAGTACTTC. The entire variable domain, with the rest obtained from reference TRBV11-2 and TRBJ2-5, is as follows: EAGVAQSPRYKIIEKRQSVAFWCNPISGHATLYWYQQILGQGPKLLIQFQNNGVVDDSQLPKDRFSAERLKGVDSTLKIQPAKLEDSAVYLCASSPGPSKYFGPGTRLLVL.

This clonotype has only a few counts. The V gene is TRBV5-4, the J gene TRBJ2-2; 16 bases line up with TRBD2. The germline V gene encodes CDR1 SGHNT and CDR2 YYREEE (reference sequence). This CDR3 is 17 amino acids long. V was pared by 4 bases and J by 4 bases, with 4 bases of the junction left unmatched. The DNA of the CDR3 is TGTGCCAGCAGCGGGACTAGCGGGGGGGCTTCCACCGGGGAGCTGTTTTTT. Amino acid sequence: CASSGTSGGASTGELFF. Using reference TRBV5-4 and TRBJ2-2 for the parts outside the CDR3, the full variable domain is ETGVTQSPTHLIKTRGQQVTLRCSSQSGHNTVSWYQQALGQGPQFIFQYYREEENGRGNFPPRFSGLQFPNYSSELNVNALELDDSALYLCASSGTSGGASTGELFFGEGSRLTVL.

This clonotype has a count of ten or more. This sequence joins TRBV12-3 or TRBV12-4 and TRBJ2-1; 10 bases line up with TRBD1. The CDR3 runs 15 residues. Trimming took 5 bases from V and 1 from J; bases not matched to a gene: 2. The CDR3 bases are TGTGCCAGCAGTAGGGACAGGGGATCCTACAATGAGCAGTTCTTC. This translates into CASSRDRGSYNEQFF.

This clonotype was counted ten times or more. The chain couples TRBV18 to TRBJ2-5; possible D gene TRBD1, 6 bases. The CDR3 is 14 residues long. V was trimmed by 3 bases and J by 1 base, leaving 9 bases between them. Germline V lookup: CDR1 KGHSH, CDR2 LQKENI. In DNA form, the CDR3 reads TGTGCCAGCTCACCGCGGACAGTCCAAGAGACCCAGTACTTC. It is translated as CASSPRTVQETQYF.

This clonotype has at least ten counts. This sequence joins TRBV5-1 and TRBJ1-2; tentative D call: TRBD1 (5 bases). The germline gives CDR1 SGHRS, CDR2 YFSETQ. V shed 0 bases and J shed 8 bases, with 11 bases lying between them. The CDR3 has 13 amino acids. The CDR3 coding sequence is TGCGCCAGCAGCTTGGTCCTACAGGTCGGCTACACCTTC. Translated: CASSLVLQVGYTF.

The chain carries TRBV15 and TRBJ1-5; 7 nucleotides align to TRBD1. Losses at the gene ends were 4 bases for V and 5 bases for J; bases not matched to a gene: 8. Looked up from germline, CDR1 is LNHNV and CDR2 is YYDKDF (reference sequence). The CDR3 is 15 amino acids. The CDR3 loop reads CATSTGQRQDQPQHF. Here the CDR3 DNA reads TGTGCCACCAGCACGGGACAGAGGCAGGATCAGCCCCAGCATTTT.

This clonotype was seen a few times. The chain is built from TRBV25-1 and TRBJ2-2; TRBD2 agrees at 7 bases. This CDR3 is built from 14 residues. Germline values: CDR1 MGHDK, CDR2 SYGVNS. With 7 bases clipped from V and 3 bases from J, the junction kept 5 bases outside the gene matches. CDR3 residues: CASKHRGDTGELFF. CDR3 nucleotide sequence: TGTGCCAGCAAACACCGGGGGGACACCGGGGAGCTGTTTTTT.

The chain recombines TRBV6-5 with TRBJ1-1; possibly TRBD1 for D (6 bases). Germline CDR1 and CDR2: MNHEY and SVGAGI. With 0 bases removed from V and 8 bases from J, the gap between germline ends came to 13 bases. The CDR3 is made up of 14 amino acids. The CDR3 protein is CASSYSGAGTEAFF. CDR3 bases: TGTGCCAGCAGTTACTCGGGGGCAGGGACCGAAGCTTTCTTT.

This clonotype turned up a few times. The V and J genes are TRBV25-1 and TRBJ2-2, with D possibly TRBD2 on 6 matching bases. Trimming cost V 5 bases and J 4 bases, with 11 bases left between them. The CDR3 runs to 14 residues. The germline CDR1 and CDR2 sequences are MGHDK and SYGVNS. In DNA form, the CDR3 reads TGTGCCAGCAGTCCTAGGACTATCACCGGGGAGCTGTTTTTT. Protein product: CASSPRTITGELFF.

The chain uses TRBV20-1 and TRBJ2-5; a possible D gene is TRBD2 (5 bases). Germline V gene lookup returns CDR1 DFQATT and CDR2 SNEGSKA (reference sequence). CDR3 length: 13 residues. Trimming cost V 0 bases and J 3 bases, with 8 bases left between them. This CDR3 is CSARDLGEETQYF. In nucleotides, the CDR3 is TGCAGTGCTAGAGATCTCGGGGAAGAGACCCAGTACTTC.

This clonotype occurred a few times. The chain uses TRBV3-1 and TRBJ2-3, with D possibly matching TRBD1 (5 bases). The V end lost 8 bases, the J end lost 3 bases, and 18 bases lay between the germline ends. The CDR3 is 15 residues long. CDR1 is LGHDT and CDR2 is YNNKEL in the germline V gene (reference sequence). The chain's CDR3 is CASSPTAGQTDTQYF. The CDR3 region has the DNA TGTGCCAGCTCCCCCACGGCAGGGCAGACAGATACGCAGTATTTT.